A single sample gave rise to the 30 T cell receptor beta chains below, sequenced in a study of T cell responses to AZD1222 COVID-19 vaccine. The table came from immunoSEQ multiplex PCR; TCRdb's copy has only in-frame clones and leaves some out. The repertoire includes approximately 150,000 clones, 90% to 95% of them detected once, and more than 10% sits in the top ten. The sequencing here drew on peripheral blood, taken after recovery from COVID-19. Receptor source: an adult who had recovered from COVID-19.

This clone was seen a single time. V is TRBV21-1 and J is TRBJ2-7; no check of the table's D call, TRBD2, against the DNA was made. TRBV21-1 is classified as a pseudogene. The CDR3 is 15 residues long. This chain's CDR3 is CASSKDPGENYEQYF. The CDR3 coding sequence is TGTGCCAGCAGCAAAGATCCGGGAGAAAACTACGAGCAGTACTTC.

The chain carries TRBV7-3 and TRBJ2-6; 7 nucleotides match TRBD1. Germline CDR1 is SGHTA and CDR2 is FQGTGA. V lost 6 bases, J lost 2 bases, and 19 bases stayed unmatched. This CDR3 contains 20 residues. The CDR3 DNA sequence: TGTGCCAGCAGTGTGCCGTCCTTTAGAGGGGGCATCACTGGGGCCAACGTCCTGACTTTC. This translates into CASSVPSFRGGITGANVLTF.

This rearrangement joins TRBV9 to TRBJ2-7; D uncertain. The length of the CDR3 is 14 residues. V lost 10 bases and J lost 0, with 17 bases in between. Germline V gene data show CDR1 as SGDLS and CDR2 as YYNGEE. CDR3 DNA sequence: TGTGCCCGTACCCTAAGGACCCCCTCCTACGAGCAGTACTTC. Translating it yields CARTLRTPSYEQYF.

The V call is TRBV6-2 or TRBV6-3, the J call TRBJ2-2; perhaps TRBD2 as D (5 bases). V lost 5 bases and J lost 3, with 10 bases in between. Germline CDR1 reads MNHEY; CDR2 reads SVGEGT. CDR3 length: 14 residues. CDR3 sequence (DNA): TGTGCCAGCAGTAAGGACGGGGACACCGGGGAGCTGTTTTTT. This sequence encodes CASSKDGDTGELFF.

The chain has TRBV9 and TRBJ2-2; 10 bases fit TRBD2. Looked up from germline, CDR1 is SGDLS and CDR2 is YYNGEE. This CDR3 contains 17 residues. V gave up 0 bases and J gave up 4 bases; unmatched junction bases: 6. The CDR3 nucleotides read TGTGCCAGCAGCGTAGGTCCCAGCGGGAGGGGCACCGGGGAGCTGTTTTTT. This sequence encodes CASSVGPSGRGTGELFF.

This clone was counted a few times. Other nucleotide sequences from this sample produce the same CDR3. The J gene is TRBJ1-1, the V gene TRBV4-2; 10 nucleotides match TRBD1. Germline V lookup: CDR1 LGHNA, CDR2 YNFKEQ. Unmatched junction bases numbered 3, after V lost 1 base and J lost 4 bases. The CDR3 contains 15 residues. DNA for the CDR3: TGTGCCAGCAGCCAAGCAAGGACAGGGGGCACTGAAGCTTTCTTT. As protein: CASSQARTGGTEAFF.

The rearrangement uses TRBV30 and TRBJ1-1; no clear D gene. Per germline, CDR1 GTSNPN and CDR2 SVGIG (reference sequence). The CDR3 runs to 13 residues. Trimming removed 1 base from V and 1 base from J, with 7 bases in between. The CDR3 DNA is TGTGCCTGGAGTGCCCACAGGAACACTGAAGCTTTCTTT. Its protein is CAWSAHRNTEAFF.

This chain links TRBV9 with TRBJ2-3; TRBD2 agrees at 8 bases. The CDR3 spans 15 residues. Trimming at V came to 0 bases and at J to 4 bases, leaving 4 bases not matched to a gene. Germline values: CDR1 SGDLS, CDR2 YYNGEE. The CDR3 DNA follows: TGTGCCAGCAGCGTAGGCGGGAGGCCCGCAGATACGCAGTATTTT. It is translated as CASSVGGRPADTQYF.

V is TRBV4-1 and J is TRBJ1-2; D not resolved. Per germline, CDR1 MGHRA and CDR2 YSYEKL. CDR3 length equals 15 residues. The V end lost 1 base, the J end lost 5 bases, and 14 bases lay between the germline ends. The CDR3 sequence is CASSQGHGDNYGYTF. CDR3 nucleotide sequence: TGCGCCAGCAGCCAAGGACACGGAGACAATTATGGCTACACCTTC.

This rearrangement joins TRBV5-4 to TRBJ2-7; D ambiguous. The V end was cut by 0 bases, the J end by 5 bases, with 9 bases between. CDR1 and CDR2 (germline): SGHNT, YYREEE (reference sequence). This CDR3 spans 13 amino acids. CDR3 in amino acids: CASSLVHSDEQYF. The CDR3 bases are TGTGCCAGCAGCTTGGTTCACAGCGACGAGCAGTACTTC.

V is TRBV19 and J is TRBJ2-1; TRBD2 is a possible D gene (7 bases). The V and J ends lost 1 base and 7 bases respectively, with 17 bases between them. Germline values: CDR1 LNHDA, CDR2 SQIVND (reference sequence). The CDR3 extends over 16 amino acids. As DNA, the CDR3 is TGTGCCAGTAGTATAGTAATAGCGGAGGGGGGGAATGAGCAGTTCTTC. Protein product: CASSIVIAEGGNEQFF.

The gene calls are TRBV28 and TRBJ2-1, with a weak D call TRBD2 (6 bases). This CDR3 contains 15 residues. V was pared by 6 bases and J by 0 bases, with 12 bases between. Germline values: CDR1 MDHEN, CDR2 SYDVKM. This CDR3 reads CASREEGSSYNEQFF. The CDR3 nucleotides read TGTGCCAGCAGAGAGGAGGGGAGCTCCTACAATGAGCAGTTCTTC.

This clone was found once. The chain is built from TRBV5-4 and TRBJ2-1, with TRBD1 identical over 7 bases. The CDR3 loop spans 12 amino acids. The V segment lost 1 base and the J segment 10 bases; nucleotides outside the gene matches: 2. CDR1 and CDR2 (germline): SGHNT, YYREEE (reference sequence). The chain's CDR3 is CASSLRQGEQFF. DNA for the CDR3: TGTGCCAGCAGCTTGAGACAGGGCGAGCAGTTCTTC.

This clone was counted once. V and J are TRBV2 and TRBJ1-5, with 7 positions matching TRBD1. The germline gives CDR1 SNHLY, CDR2 FYNNEI. The CDR3 is made up of 14 amino acids. V shed 8 bases and J 7 bases; nucleotides not matched to a gene: 11. The CDR3 coding sequence is TGTGCCAGCGAAAACAGGGGAACATTCCAGCCCCAGCATTTT. Translated: CASENRGTFQPQHF.

V is TRBV28 and J is TRBJ1-1; TRBD1 is a possible D gene (5 bases). CDR3 length equals 13 residues. V gave up 5 bases and J gave up 8 bases, with 15 bases separating them. Germline V gene lookup returns CDR1 MDHEN and CDR2 SYDVKM. CDR3 coding DNA: TGTGCCAGCAGTGACGGGACTGAAGTCGAAGCTTTCTTT. Its protein product is CASSDGTEVEAFF. Combining the CDR3 with reference TRBV28 and TRBJ1-1 gives the whole variable domain DVKVTQSSRYLVKRTGEKVFLECVQDMDHENMFWYRQDPGLGLRLIYFSYDVKMKEKGDIPEGYSVSREKKERFSLILESASTNQTSMYLCASSDGTEVEAFFGQGTRLTVV.

This chain connects TRBV2 to TRBJ1-5; D gene ambiguous. V dropped 9 bases and J dropped 2 bases, with 11 bases sitting between them. Germline CDR1 reads SNHLY; CDR2 reads FYNNEI. CDR3 size: 13 residues. The CDR3 DNA follows: TGTGCCAGTACACCCGAGCGCAATCAGCCCCAGCATTTT. It specifies CASTPERNQPQHF. The full variable domain, with the rest looked up from reference TRBV2 and TRBJ1-5, is EPEVTQTPSHQVTQMGQEVILRCVPISNHLYFYWYRQILGQKVEFLVSFYNNEISEKSEIFDDQFSVERPDGSNFTLKIRSTKLEDSAMYFCASTPERNQPQHFGDGTRLSIL.

The rearrangement links TRBV24-1 to TRBJ2-1, with a weak D call TRBD1 (6 bases). This CDR3 has 17 amino acids. Looked up from germline, CDR1 is KGHDR and CDR2 is SFDVKD. The ends were cut back, 3 bases at V and 0 bases at J, with 14 bases in the middle. The chain's CDR3 is CATSDPRTESSYNEQFF. DNA for the CDR3: TGTGCCACCAGTGATCCTAGGACAGAGAGCTCCTACAATGAGCAGTTCTTC.

This clone was seen only a few times. The chain combines TRBV19 with TRBJ1-1; D remains ambiguous. This CDR3 has 13 residues. Germline V gene sequence: CDR1 LNHDA, CDR2 SQIVND (reference sequence). The V and J ends lost 0 bases and 1 base respectively, with 3 bases between them. CDR3 region: CASSIDGNTEAFF. The CDR3 DNA reads as TGTGCCAGTAGTATAGACGGGAACACTGAAGCTTTCTTT.

V and J are TRBV12-3 or TRBV12-4 and TRBJ1-3; D is undetermined. The CDR3 sequence is 13 residues long. V was shortened by 7 bases and J by 2 bases, with 9 bases between the two germline ends. The CDR3 loop reads CASTPNAGNTIYF. In nucleotides, the CDR3 is TGTGCCAGCACTCCCAACGCTGGAAACACCATATATTTT.

V is TRBV6-2 or TRBV6-3 and J is TRBJ2-2; 8 bases fit TRBD1. Trimming at V came to 0 bases and at J to 6 bases, leaving 0 bases not matched to a gene. In germline, CDR1 is MNHEY, CDR2 SVGEGT. The CDR3 is 14 residues long. The CDR3 DNA sequence: TGTGCCAGCAGTTACTCACAGGGGGCCGGGGAGCTGTTTTTT. Protein product: CASSYSQGAGELFF.

The chain uses TRBV28 and TRBJ2-7; no reliable D call. V was pared by 4 bases and J by 0 bases, with 16 bases between. The CDR3 consists of 16 residues. The germline V gene has CDR1 MDHEN and CDR2 SYDVKM. For the CDR3, the DNA is TGTGCCAGCAGTTGGGGTCCGGCGGTTAGCTCCTACGAGCAGTACTTC. As protein: CASSWGPAVSSYEQYF.

The rearrangement joins TRBV5-1 to TRBJ2-7; 9 nucleotides line up with TRBD1. This CDR3 is 14 amino acids long. The ends lost 2 bases at V and 5 bases at J; junction bases unmatched: 5. Germline assignment: CDR1 SGHRS and CDR2 YFSETQ. As DNA, the CDR3 is TGCGCCAGCAGCTTTGACAGGGGGGTGGACGAGCAGTACTTC. Residues: CASSFDRGVDEQYF.

The genes are TRBV7-9 and TRBJ2-7; TRBD1 aligns across 8 bases. The V gene end was trimmed by 2 bases and the J gene end by 3 bases; junction bases not matched to a gene: 12. Per the germline V gene, CDR1 is SEHNR and CDR2 is FQNEAQ (reference sequence). This CDR3 spans 17 amino acids. The CDR3 spells CASSLPARQGTSYEQYF. CDR3 sequence (DNA): TGTGCCAGCAGCTTACCCGCCCGACAGGGGACGAGCTACGAGCAGTACTTC.

The chain couples TRBV9 to TRBJ1-5; D gene uncertain. Germline assignment: CDR1 SGDLS and CDR2 YYNGEE. The CDR3 consists of 15 residues. V was shortened by 0 bases and J by 4 bases, with 11 bases between the two germline ends. The CDR3 DNA is TGTGCCAGCAGCGTAGGGGGATCACGGAATCAGCCCCAGCATTTT. The encoded protein is CASSVGGSRNQPQHF.

This chain connects TRBV10-3 to TRBJ1-2; 8 positions agree with TRBD1. The V gene end was trimmed by 10 bases and the J gene end by 6 bases; junction bases not matched to a gene: 25. Per germline, CDR1 ENHRY and CDR2 SYGVKD. The CDR3 loop spans 18 amino acids. CDR3 sequence (DNA): TGTGCCACCCGACGAGGACAGGGTGTCTTAGCGAGTGGTGATGGCTACACCTTC. The encoded protein is CATRRGQGVLASGDGYTF.

The chain employs TRBV18 and TRBJ1-2; TRBD1 is a possible D gene (5 bases). The V gene lost 6 bases and the J gene lost 8 bases, with 16 bases spanning the gap. CDR3 length: 13 amino acids. Germline assignment: CDR1 KGHSH and CDR2 LQKENI. The CDR3 loop reads CASSQRQYVGYTF. CDR3 sequence (DNA): TGTGCCAGCTCCCAAAGACAGTATGTCGGCTACACCTTC.

This rearrangement joins TRBV5-6 to TRBJ1-5; D is perhaps TRBD1 (5 bases). Trimming removed 0 bases from V and 0 bases from J, with 13 bases in between. Germline V gene sequence: CDR1 SGHDT, CDR2 YYEEEE. There are 17 residues in the CDR3. CDR3 nucleotide sequence: TGTGCCAGCAGCTTGGCCGGGGGGGACCTTAGCAATCAGCCCCAGCATTTT. As protein: CASSLAGGDLSNQPQHF.

The chain is built from TRBV11-2 and TRBJ2-5; D may be TRBD1 (5 bases). CDR1 SGHAT and CDR2 FQNNGV come from the germline V gene. The V gene lost 2 bases and the J gene lost 6 bases, with 19 bases spanning the gap. The CDR3 spans 16 residues. CDR3 sequence reads: CASSLIKGILGKTQYF. The CDR3 DNA sequence: TGTGCCAGCAGCTTAATTAAGGGGATTTTAGGGAAGACCCAGTACTTC.

This rearrangement joins TRBV23-1 to TRBJ1-5, with 7 bases matching TRBD1. TRBV23-1 is recorded as an ORF, its role being uncertain. J lost 6 bases, V lost 7 bases, and 6 bases had no gene match. The CDR3 totals 13 residues. CDR3 bases: TGCGCCAGCACCCGACAGGGCAGTCAGCCCCAGCATTTT. Its translation: CASTRQGSQPQHF.

The chain uses TRBV19 and TRBJ1-1; D not resolved. The CDR3 covers 14 residues. Between the trimmed V and J ends, which lost 4 bases and 0 bases, there was a span of 9 bases. CDR1 is LNHDA and CDR2 is SQIVND in the germline V gene (reference sequence). CDR3 loop: CASSRVDLNTEAFF. CDR3 nucleotide sequence: TGTGCCAGTAGTAGGGTGGACTTGAACACTGAAGCTTTCTTT. The full variable domain, rest sourced from reference TRBV19 and TRBJ1-1, is DGGITQSPKYLFRKEGQNVTLSCEQNLNHDAMYWYRQDPGQGLRLIYYSQIVNDFQKGDIAEGYSVSREKKESFPLTVTSAQKNPTAFYLCASSRVDLNTEAFFGQGTRLTVV.